This TCR beta chain comes out of a study of T cell changes during pregnancy in multiple sclerosis. Trimming took 5 bases from V and 4 from J, leaving 12 bases between them. CDR1 LNHDA and CDR2 SQIVND come from the germline V gene (reference sequence). The CDR3 runs 13 residues. This clone was found once. Using immunoSEQ multiplex PCR, the repertoire was profiled, and TCRdb retains in-frame clones only, with some absent. The profile covers approximately 37,000 clones, with 70% to 90% appearing a single time and approximately 4% taken by the ten largest. Source: CD8+ T cells from peripheral blood mononuclear cells, taken in the first trimester of pregnancy. This chain uses TRBV19 with TRBJ2-7, with D unclear. The receptor was derived from a female donor with multiple sclerosis, enrolled in a pregnancy study. Here the CDR3 DNA reads TGTGCCAGTAGTCCAGCACCGCGGTACGAGCAGTACTTC. As protein: CASSPAPRYEQYF.